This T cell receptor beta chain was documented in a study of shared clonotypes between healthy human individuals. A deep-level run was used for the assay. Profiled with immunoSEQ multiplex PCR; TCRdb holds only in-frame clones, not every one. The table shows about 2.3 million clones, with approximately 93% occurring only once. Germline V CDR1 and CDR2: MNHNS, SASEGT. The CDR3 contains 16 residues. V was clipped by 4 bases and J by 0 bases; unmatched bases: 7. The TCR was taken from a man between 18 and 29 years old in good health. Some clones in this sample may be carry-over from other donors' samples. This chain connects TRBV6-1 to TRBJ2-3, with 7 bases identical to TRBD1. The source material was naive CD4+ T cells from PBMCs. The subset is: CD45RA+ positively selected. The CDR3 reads CASSARQGTSTDTQYF. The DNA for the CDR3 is TGTGCCAGCAGTGCCCGACAGGGAACTAGCACAGATACGCAGTATTTT.